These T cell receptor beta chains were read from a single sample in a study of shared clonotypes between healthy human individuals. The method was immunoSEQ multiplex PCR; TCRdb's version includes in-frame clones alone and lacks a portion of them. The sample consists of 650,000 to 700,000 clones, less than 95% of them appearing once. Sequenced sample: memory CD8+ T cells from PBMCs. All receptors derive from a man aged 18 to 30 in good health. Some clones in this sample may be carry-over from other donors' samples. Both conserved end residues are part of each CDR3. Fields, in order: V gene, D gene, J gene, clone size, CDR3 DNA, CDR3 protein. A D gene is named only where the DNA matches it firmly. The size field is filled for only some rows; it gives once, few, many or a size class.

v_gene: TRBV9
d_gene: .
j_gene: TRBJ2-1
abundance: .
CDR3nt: TGTGCCAGCAGCGTACTCGCAGGGGTTAGCTACAATGAGCAGTTCTTC
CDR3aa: CASSVLAGVSYNEQFF

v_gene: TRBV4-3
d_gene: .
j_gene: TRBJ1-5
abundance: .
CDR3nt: TGCGCCAGCAGCCAATCTCTAGATAGTGGTTCTTCGCCCCAGCATTTT
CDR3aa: CASSQSLDSGSSPQHF

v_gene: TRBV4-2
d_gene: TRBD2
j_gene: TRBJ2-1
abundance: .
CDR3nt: TGTGCCAGCAGCCCTTTGCCCCCGGGACTAGCGGCAAATGAGCAGTTCTTC
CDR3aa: CASSPLPPGLAANEQFF

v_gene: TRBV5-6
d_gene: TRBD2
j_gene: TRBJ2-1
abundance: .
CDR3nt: TGTGCCAGCAGCTTGGTCTCTAGCGGATCGTACAATGAGCAGTTCTTC
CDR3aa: CASSLVSSGSYNEQFF

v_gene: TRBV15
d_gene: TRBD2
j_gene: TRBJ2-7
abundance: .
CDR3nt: TGTGCCACCAGCAGATACCGAATACCTAGTCGAGCGGGAGTCTCCTACGAGCAGTACTTC
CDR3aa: CATSRYRIPSRAGVSYEQYF

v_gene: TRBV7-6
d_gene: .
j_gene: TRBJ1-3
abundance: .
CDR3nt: TGTGCCAGCAGCTTAGGAGGGTATACAGACTCTGGAAACACCATATATTTT
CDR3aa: CASSLGGYTDSGNTIYF

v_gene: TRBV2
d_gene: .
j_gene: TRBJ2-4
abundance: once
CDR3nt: TGTGCCAGCAGTGAAAGGGGTGGACGAAACATTCAGTACTTC
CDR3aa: CASSERGGRNIQYF

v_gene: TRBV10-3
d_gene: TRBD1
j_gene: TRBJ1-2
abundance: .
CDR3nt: TGTGCCATCAGTGAGGGGGGACAGCTCTATGGCTACACCTTC
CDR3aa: CAISEGGQLYGYTF

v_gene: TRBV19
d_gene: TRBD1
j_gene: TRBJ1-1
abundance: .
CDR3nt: TGTGCCAGTAGTATCGGAGACAGGGGGCATATCACTGAAGCTTTCTTT
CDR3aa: CASSIGDRGHITEAFF

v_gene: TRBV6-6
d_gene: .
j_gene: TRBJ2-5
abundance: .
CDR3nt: TGTGCCAGCAGTGTGGCTTGGGGTTTAGAGACCCAGTACTTC
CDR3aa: CASSVAWGLETQYF

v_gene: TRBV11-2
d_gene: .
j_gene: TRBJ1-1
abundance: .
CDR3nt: TGTGCCAGCAGGCCGCAGGAGAACACTGAAGCTTTCTTT
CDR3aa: CASRPQENTEAFF

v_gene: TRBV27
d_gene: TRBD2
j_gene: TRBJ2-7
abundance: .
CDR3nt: TGTGCCAGCAGTTTAGTGGGACTAGCCTACGAGCAGTACTTC
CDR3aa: CASSLVGLAYEQYF

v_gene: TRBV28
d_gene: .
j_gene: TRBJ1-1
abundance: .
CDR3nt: TGTGCCAGCAGTTCCCTCAGGGAGGACATGAACACTGAAGCTTTCTTT
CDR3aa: CASSSLREDMNTEAFF

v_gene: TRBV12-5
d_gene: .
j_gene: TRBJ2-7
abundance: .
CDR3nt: TGTGCTAGTGGTCACGACCGCTACGAGCAGTACTTC
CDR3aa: CASGHDRYEQYF

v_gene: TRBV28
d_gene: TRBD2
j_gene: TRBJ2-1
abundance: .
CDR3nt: TGTGCCAGCAGTTCCACCGGGGGACTAGCGTCAACTCGTGGTTACTACAATGAGCAGTTCTTC
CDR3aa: CASSSTGGLASTRGYYNEQFF

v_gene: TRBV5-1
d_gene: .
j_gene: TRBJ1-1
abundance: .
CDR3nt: TGCGCCAGCAGCCAAAACCGGGGGGACACTGAAGCTTTCTTT
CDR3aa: CASSQNRGDTEAFF

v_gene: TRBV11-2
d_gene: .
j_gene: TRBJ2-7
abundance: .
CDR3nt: TGTGCCAGCAGCTTAGCCGGGAACTACGAGCAGTACTTC
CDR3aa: CASSLAGNYEQYF

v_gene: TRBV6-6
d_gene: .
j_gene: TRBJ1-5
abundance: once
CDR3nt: TGTGCCAGCAGCACCCCTTATAGCAATCAGCCCCAGCATTTT
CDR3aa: CASSTPYSNQPQHF

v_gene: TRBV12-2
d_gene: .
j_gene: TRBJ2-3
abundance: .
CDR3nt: TGTGCAAGTCGCTTTCTACAGGGCACAGATACGCAGTATTTT
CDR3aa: CASRFLQGTDTQYF

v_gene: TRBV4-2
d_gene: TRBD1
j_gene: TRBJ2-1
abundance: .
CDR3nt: TGTGCCAGCAGCCAAGGCCCTTACAGGGGCAATGAGCAGTTCTTC
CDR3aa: CASSQGPYRGNEQFF

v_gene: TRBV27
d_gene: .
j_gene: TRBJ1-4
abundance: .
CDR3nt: TGTGCCAGCACCCGGGGGGGGCGCGGGGAAAAACTGTTTTTT
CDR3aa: CASTRGGRGEKLFF

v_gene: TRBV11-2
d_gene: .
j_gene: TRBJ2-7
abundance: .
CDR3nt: TGTGCCAGCAGCCCGAGGGGCCAGGGAATAATCTACGAGCAGTACTTC
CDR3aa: CASSPRGQGIIYEQYF

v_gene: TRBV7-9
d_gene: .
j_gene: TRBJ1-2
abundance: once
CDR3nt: TGTGCCAGCAGCTTACCGGGCTCAAACTATGGCTACACCTTC
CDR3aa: CASSLPGSNYGYTF

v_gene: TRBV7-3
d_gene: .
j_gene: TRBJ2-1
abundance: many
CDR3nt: TGTGCCAGCAGCTTGCTTGCTAGCTCCTACAATGAGCAGTTCTTC
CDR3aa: CASSLLASSYNEQFF

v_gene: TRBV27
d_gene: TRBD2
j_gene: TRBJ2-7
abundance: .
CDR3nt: TGTGCCAGCAGTCCCCGGACTAGCGGCTCCTACGAGCAGTACTTC
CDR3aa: CASSPRTSGSYEQYF